This T cell receptor (beta chain) was recorded in a study of beta chain features in type 1 diabetes (dated by TCRdb to the late 2010s). Context from the whole study: Mean age, gender distribution, total cell number and subset yield did not differ between patients and healthy donors. The study compared the TCRB repertoires of sorted circulating CD4+ T cell subsets in recently diagnosed type 1 diabetes patients with those in matched healthy donors. Across all samples, around 100 million sorted cells were examined, and cell number per subset correlated strongly with RNA yield. Regulatory and stem cell-like memory subsets were isolated from only 8 patients and roughly eight healthy donors, whereas naive and central memory subsets came from all 30 or so donors.

The paper as a whole reports these results and caveats: A moderate but significant shortening of TCRB CDR3 length was observed in type 1 diabetes patients in all four CD4+ subsets. At VDJ recombination sites, patients with type 1 diabetes made fewer insertions and deleted more nucleotides, a pattern implying thymic rearrangement abnormalities. Because small numbers of individuals were included in the HLA sub-analyses, any influence of HLA type on TCRB rearrangement was left unresolved. Shorter templates might have been favored by PCR, but patient and control samples were amplified and corrected together, so both groups would have been affected equally by any skew. Because cDNA was sequenced instead of genomic DNA, activated cells with high expression could be over-represented, although the groups did not differ in activation or CD3 levels. Naive, central memory and regulatory TCRB repertoires appeared to be more alike among patients than among healthy donors.

V and J are truncated by 2 bases and 11 bases respectively, leaving an intervening sequence of 21 bases. Reading the germline V gene (reference sequence) gives CDR1 SEHNR and CDR2 FQNEAQ. The CDR3 runs 15 amino acids, cysteine and phenylalanine included. Only the CDR3 part of the read is kept: 45 bases, read in frame from the first base. All of the isolated RNA was reverse transcribed with the High Capacity cDNA Reverse Transcription Kit, so expressed TCRB transcripts were sequenced. Deep immunoSEQ sequencing was applied to naive, central memory and regulatory T cell samples, giving an average of around 4 million total reads per sample. Sorted cells were lysed in RLT buffer and RNA was extracted with DNase-treated RNeasy Micro or Mini kits, depending on cell number. Each cell subset was processed on its own to prevent cross-contamination, while patient and healthy donor samples were processed together. The immunoSEQ multiplex PCR was used to amplify TCRB sequences from cDNA, yielding 87-bp fragments that span the CDR3 region. Sequencing of the amplicons was performed on the Illumina HiSeq platform. On the authors' methods: PCR bias was computationally corrected using synthetic template baselines, reads within Hamming distance 2 were collapsed, and singletons that could not be merged were discarded. By aligning reads against IMGT, V, D and J genes, CDR3 length, and insertions or deletions at six rearrangement sites were assigned. Within each subset, clonotype counts were normalized to sorted cell number, after which true diversity and Gini coefficients were computed with the tcR R package. Repertoire sharing was quantified using the overlap coefficient calculated on TCRB nucleotide sequences. This immuneACCESS table, as held by TCRdb, lists in-frame sequences with V and J called but not all clones. Of the missing ones, under half trace to an unresolved V gene in checked studies; the others have no known cause. V and J calls and clone size are as listed in that table; D and trimming were resolved from the DNA. Recorded for this sample are around 97,000 clones; 28% of them occurred a single time. The ten largest make up more than 0.5% of the sample.

Each donor gave one peripheral blood draw, averaging approximately 110 mL, which was collected into heparinised tubes. A BD FACSAria II was used to sort naive, central memory, regulatory and stem cell-like memory CD4+ T cells with a panel that included CD45RO, CCR7, CD25, CD127, CD95 and CD27. Purity was above 98% for every sorted population. PBMCs were isolated right away by Lymphoprep density gradient centrifugation and were stained directly, without culture. So that batch effects would be minimized, each experiment stained and sorted samples in pairs, pairing one healthy donor with one patient. For this clone: Its antigen is currently not known. Base qualities are missing; no much larger clone stands one base away.

The receptor was derived from a woman aged 18-35 years with type 1 diabetes. The source material was central memory CD4+ T cells from blood. The rearranged segments are TRBV7-9 and TRBJ1-1; TRBD1 is possibly the D segment (5 matching bases). The CDR3 corresponds to CASSLTSLRDSRAFF. The bases are TGTGCCAGCAGCTTAACTTCACTCAGGGATTCAAGGGCTTTCTTT. Extended through the reference TRBV7-9 and TRBJ1-1 proteins, this CDR3 yields the full variable domain: DTGVSQNPRHKITKRGQNVTFRCDPISEHNRLYWYRQTLGQGPEFLTYFQNEAQLEKSRLLSDRFSAERPKGSFSTLEIQRTEQGDSAMYLCASSLTSLRDSRAFFGQGTRLTVV.